This T cell receptor beta chain was identified during a study of blood T cell repertoires in COVID-19. The CDR3 length is 16 residues. Trimming took 4 bases from V and 2 from J, leaving 16 bases between them. The V gene's germline CDR1 is SGHTS and CDR2 YDEGEE. The assay was immunoSEQ multiplex PCR, and TCRdb's table has in-frame clones only and misses some. The table has around 170,000 clones, roughly 83% seen once. This clone was seen a single time. The V gene is TRBV5-8, the J gene TRBJ1-5; tentative D call: TRBD1 (5 bases). This receptor was obtained from a human donor in a cohort sampled during active COVID-19. Sequenced sample: peripheral blood. The chain's CDR3 is CASSPRTLRGNQPQHF. The CDR3 DNA follows: TGTGCCAGCAGCCCAAGGACACTAAGGGGCAATCAGCCCCAGCATTTT.